The source of this T cell receptor (beta chain) is a study of OX40 agonist ivuxolimab in advanced cancers. At the level of the study: An anti-OX40 (CD134) antibody with agonistic activity, ivuxolimab, was administered to patients. Having had anti-PD-1, anti-PD-L1 or anti-CTLA-4 therapy before was allowed, and more than 35% had some.

Method: immunoSEQ multiplex PCR; TCRdb's copy keeps in-frame clones and lacks some. The profile shows 65,000 to 95,000 clones, about 90% of them singletons. Germline CDR1 is SGHVS and CDR2 is FNYEAQ. CDR3 length: 12 residues. Trimming pared 1 base from V and 6 bases from J, leaving 5 bases between. Source: CD4+ or CD8+ T cells sorted from blood, taken in a trial of the OX40 agonist ivuxolimab. This chain connects TRBV7-6 to TRBJ2-3; D is ambiguous. The sequence derives from an adult with an advanced solid tumor such as melanoma, head and neck, liver or kidney cancer. The CDR3 sequence is CASSLVVDTQYF. CDR3 nucleotides: TGTGCCAGCAGCTTAGTGGTGGATACGCAGTATTTT.